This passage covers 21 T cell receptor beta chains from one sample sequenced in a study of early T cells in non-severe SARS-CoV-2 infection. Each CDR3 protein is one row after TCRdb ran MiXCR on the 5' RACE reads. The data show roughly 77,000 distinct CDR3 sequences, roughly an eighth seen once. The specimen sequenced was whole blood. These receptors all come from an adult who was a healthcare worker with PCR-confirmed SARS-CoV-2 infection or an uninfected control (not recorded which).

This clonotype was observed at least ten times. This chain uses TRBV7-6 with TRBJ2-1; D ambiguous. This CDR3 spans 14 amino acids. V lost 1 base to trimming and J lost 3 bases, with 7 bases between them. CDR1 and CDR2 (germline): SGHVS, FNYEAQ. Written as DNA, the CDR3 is TGTGCCAGCAGCTTAGGGACGGTCTACAATGAGCAGTTCTTC. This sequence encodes CASSLGTVYNEQFF.

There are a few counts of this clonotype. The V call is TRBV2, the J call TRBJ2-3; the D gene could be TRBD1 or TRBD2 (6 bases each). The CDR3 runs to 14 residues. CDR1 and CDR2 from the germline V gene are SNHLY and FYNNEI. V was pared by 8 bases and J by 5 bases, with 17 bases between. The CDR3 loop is CASGALGGGDTQYF. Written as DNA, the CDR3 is TGTGCCAGCGGAGCCTTGGGGGGCGGAGATACGCAGTATTTT.

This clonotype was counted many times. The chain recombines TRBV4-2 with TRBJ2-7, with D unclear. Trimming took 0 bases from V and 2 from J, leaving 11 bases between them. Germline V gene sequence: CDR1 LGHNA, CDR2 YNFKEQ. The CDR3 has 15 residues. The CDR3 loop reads CASSQEKSGPYEQYF. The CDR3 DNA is TGTGCCAGCAGCCAAGAGAAGTCAGGCCCCTACGAGCAGTACTTC.

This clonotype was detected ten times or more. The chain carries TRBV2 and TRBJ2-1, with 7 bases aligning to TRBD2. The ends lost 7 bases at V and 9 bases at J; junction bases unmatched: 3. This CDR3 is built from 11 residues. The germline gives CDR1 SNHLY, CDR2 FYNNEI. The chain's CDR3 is CASKRLAEQFF. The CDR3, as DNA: TGTGCCAGCAAGAGACTAGCTGAGCAGTTCTTC. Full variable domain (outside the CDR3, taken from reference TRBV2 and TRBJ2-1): EPEVTQTPSHQVTQMGQEVILRCVPISNHLYFYWYRQILGQKVEFLVSFYNNEISEKSEIFDDQFSVERPDGSNFTLKIRSTKLEDSAMYFCASKRLAEQFFGPGTRLTVL.

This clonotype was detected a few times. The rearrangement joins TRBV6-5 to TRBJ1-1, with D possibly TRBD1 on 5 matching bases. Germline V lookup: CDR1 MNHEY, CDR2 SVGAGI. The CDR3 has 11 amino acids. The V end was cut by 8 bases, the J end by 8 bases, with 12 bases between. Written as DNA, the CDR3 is TGTGCCAGCTCTCGGGGGGGGGAAGCTTTCTTT. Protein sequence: CASSRGGEAFF.

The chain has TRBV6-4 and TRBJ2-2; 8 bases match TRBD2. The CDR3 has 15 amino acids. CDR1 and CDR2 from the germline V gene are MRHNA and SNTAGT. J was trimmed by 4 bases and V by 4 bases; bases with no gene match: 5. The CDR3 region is CASSARGGTTGELFF. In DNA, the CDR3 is TGTGCCAGCAGTGCCCGGGGGGGCACCACCGGGGAGCTGTTTTTT.

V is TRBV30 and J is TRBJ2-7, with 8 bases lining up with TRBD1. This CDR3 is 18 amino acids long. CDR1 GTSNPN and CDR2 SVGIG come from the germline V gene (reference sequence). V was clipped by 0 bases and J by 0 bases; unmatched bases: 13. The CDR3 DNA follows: TGTGCCTGGAGTGTAATCTCCCTTGGGACAGGCCTCTCCTACGAGCAGTACTTC. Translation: CAWSVISLGTGLSYEQYF.

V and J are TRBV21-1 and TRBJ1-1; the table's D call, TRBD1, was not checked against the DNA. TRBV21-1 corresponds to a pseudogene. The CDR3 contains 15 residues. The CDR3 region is CASSPFGAEGTEAFF. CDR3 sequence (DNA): TGTGCCAGCAGCCCATTTGGGGCAGAGGGCACTGAAGCTTTCTTT.

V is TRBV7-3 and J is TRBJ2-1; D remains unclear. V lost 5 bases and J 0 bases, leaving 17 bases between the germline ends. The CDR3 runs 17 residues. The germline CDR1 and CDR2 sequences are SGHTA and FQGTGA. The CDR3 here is CASSPTSLGSSYNEQFF. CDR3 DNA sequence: TGTGCCAGCAGCCCCACCTCTCTGGGTAGCTCCTACAATGAGCAGTTCTTC.

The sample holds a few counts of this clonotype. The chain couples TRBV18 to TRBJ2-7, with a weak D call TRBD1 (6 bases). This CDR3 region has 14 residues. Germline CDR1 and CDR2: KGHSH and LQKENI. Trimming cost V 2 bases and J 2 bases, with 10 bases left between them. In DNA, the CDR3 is TGTGCCAGCTCACCAGGGGGCATTCCCTACGAGCAGTACTTC. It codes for CASSPGGIPYEQYF.

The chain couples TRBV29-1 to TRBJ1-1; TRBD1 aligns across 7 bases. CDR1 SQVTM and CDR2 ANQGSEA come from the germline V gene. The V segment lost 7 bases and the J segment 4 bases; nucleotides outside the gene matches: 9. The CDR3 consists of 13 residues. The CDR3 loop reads CSGSNRGITEAFF. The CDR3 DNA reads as TGCAGCGGCTCAAACAGGGGAATCACTGAAGCTTTCTTT.

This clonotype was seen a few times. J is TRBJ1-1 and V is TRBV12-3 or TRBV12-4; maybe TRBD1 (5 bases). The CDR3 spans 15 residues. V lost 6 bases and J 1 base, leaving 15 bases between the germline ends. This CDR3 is CASRNQGAKNTEAFF. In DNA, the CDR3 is TGTGCCAGCAGAAATCAAGGGGCTAAGAACACTGAAGCTTTCTTT.

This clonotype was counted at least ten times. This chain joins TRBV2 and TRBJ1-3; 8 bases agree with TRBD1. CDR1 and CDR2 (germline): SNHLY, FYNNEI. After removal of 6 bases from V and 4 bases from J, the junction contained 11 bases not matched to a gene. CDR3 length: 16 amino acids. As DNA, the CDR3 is TGTGCCAGCAGATTGGGACAGGCGACCCTCGGAAACACCATATATTTT. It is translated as CASRLGQATLGNTIYF.

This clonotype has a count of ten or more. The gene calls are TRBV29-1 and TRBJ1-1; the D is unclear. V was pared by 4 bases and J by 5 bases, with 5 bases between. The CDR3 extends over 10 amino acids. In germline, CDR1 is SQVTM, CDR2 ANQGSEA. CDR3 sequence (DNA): TGCAGCGTTGTAGGGACTGAAGCTTTCTTT. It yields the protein CSVVGTEAFF. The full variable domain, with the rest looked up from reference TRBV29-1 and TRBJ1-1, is SAVISQKPSRDICQRGTSLTIQCQVDSQVTMMFWYRQQPGQSLTLIATANQGSEATYESGFVIDKFPISRPNLTFSTLTVSNMSPEDSSIYLCSVVGTEAFFGQGTRLTVV.

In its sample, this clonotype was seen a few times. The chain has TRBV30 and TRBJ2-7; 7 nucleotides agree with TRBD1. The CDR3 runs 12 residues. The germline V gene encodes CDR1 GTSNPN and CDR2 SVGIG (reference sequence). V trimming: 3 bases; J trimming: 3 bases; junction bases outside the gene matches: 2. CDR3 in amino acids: CAWSRQGYEQYF. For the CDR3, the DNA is TGTGCCTGGAGCAGACAGGGCTACGAGCAGTACTTC.

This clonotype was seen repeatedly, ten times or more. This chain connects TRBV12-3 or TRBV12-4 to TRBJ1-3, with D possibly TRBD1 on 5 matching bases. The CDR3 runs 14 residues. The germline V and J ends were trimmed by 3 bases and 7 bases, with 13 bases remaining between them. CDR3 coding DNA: TGTGCCAGCAGTTTTACCGGCAGGGATAACACCATATATTTT. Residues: CASSFTGRDNTIYF.

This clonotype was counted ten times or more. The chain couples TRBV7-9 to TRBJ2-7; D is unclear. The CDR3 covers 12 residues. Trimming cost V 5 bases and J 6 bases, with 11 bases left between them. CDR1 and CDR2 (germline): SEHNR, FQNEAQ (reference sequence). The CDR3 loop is CASSGRSAEQYF. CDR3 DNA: TGTGCCAGCAGCGGACGTTCAGCCGAGCAGTACTTC.

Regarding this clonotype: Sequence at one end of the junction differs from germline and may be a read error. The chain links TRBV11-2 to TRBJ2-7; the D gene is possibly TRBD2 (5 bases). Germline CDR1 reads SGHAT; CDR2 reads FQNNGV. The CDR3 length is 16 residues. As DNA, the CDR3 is TGTGCCAGCAGCCCCATATCTAGACGGGGAACCTACGGGCAGTACTTC. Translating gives CASSPISRRGTYGQYF.

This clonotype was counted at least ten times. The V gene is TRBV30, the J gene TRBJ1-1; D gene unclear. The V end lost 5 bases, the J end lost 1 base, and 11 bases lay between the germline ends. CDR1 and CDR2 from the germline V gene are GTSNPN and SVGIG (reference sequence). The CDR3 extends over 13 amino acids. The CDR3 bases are TGTGCCTGGGAGGACGCTTCGAACACTGAAGCTTTCTTT. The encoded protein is CAWEDASNTEAFF.

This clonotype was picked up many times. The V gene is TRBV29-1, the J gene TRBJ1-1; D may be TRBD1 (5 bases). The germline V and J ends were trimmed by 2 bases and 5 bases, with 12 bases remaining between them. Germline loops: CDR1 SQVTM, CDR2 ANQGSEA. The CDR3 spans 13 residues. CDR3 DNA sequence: TGCAGCGTTGAATGGGGCTCAACGACTGAAGCTTTCTTT. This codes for CSVEWGSTTEAFF.

The DNA of the CDR3 is TGTGCCAGCAGCTCAGGACCACAAAACTACGAGCAGTACTTC. Amino acids: CASSSGPQNYEQYF. The chain links TRBV11-2 to TRBJ2-7; D uncertain. CDR1 SGHAT and CDR2 FQNNGV come from the germline V gene. Between the trimmed V and J ends, which lost 4 bases and 3 bases, there was a span of 13 bases. CDR3 length equals 14 residues.